This note documents a single TCR beta chain sequence. The data belong to a study of blood T cell repertoires in COVID-19. Study processing details: From reference gene primer amplification, estimates of nucleated cell counts were derived. TCRdb's copy holds only in-frame clones and misses some; the assay was immunoSEQ multiplex PCR. That table furnishes V, J and clone size, whereas the DNA furnished D and trimming. The data hold under 250,000 clones, with 70% to 90% observed a single time. This TCR derives from a woman in her seventies with active or convalescent COVID-19. The sequenced material came from peripheral blood.

CDR3 amino acids: CASIPGQSSYEQYF. CDR3 DNA sequence: TGTGCCAGCATCCCGGGACAGAGCTCCTACGAGCAGTACTTC. The chain has TRBV2 and TRBJ2-7, with 7 bases identical to TRBD1. After removal of 7 bases from V and 0 bases from J, the junction contained 6 bases not matched to a gene. The germline CDR1 and CDR2 sequences are SNHLY and FYNNEI. The CDR3 has 14 amino acids. Full variable domain (rest looked up from reference TRBV2 and TRBJ2-7): EPEVTQTPSHQVTQMGQEVILRCVPISNHLYFYWYRQILGQKVEFLVSFYNNEISEKSEIFDDQFSVERPDGSNFTLKIRSTKLEDSAMYFCASIPGQSSYEQYFGPGTRLTVT.